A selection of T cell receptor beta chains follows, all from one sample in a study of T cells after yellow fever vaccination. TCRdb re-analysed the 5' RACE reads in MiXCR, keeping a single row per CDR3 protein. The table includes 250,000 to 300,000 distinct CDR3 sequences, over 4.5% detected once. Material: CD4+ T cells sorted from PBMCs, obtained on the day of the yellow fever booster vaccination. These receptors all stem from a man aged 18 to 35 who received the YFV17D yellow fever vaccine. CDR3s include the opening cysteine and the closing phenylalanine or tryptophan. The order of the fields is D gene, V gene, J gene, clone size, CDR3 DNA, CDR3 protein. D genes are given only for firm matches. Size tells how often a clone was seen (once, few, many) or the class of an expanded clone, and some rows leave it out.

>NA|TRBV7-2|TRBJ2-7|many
TGTGCCACCTCCGCGGGACCGAACTACGAGCAGTACTTC
CATSAGPNYEQYF
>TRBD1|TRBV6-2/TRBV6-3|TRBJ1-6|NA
TGTGCCAGCAGTTACGGCAGGGGGTCCTATAATTCACCCCTCCACTTT
CASSYGRGSYNSPLHF
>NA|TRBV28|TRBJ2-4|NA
TGTGCCAGCAGCCTAGGACAGTCTCAGTACTTC
CASSLGQSQYF
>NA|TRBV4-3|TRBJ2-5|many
TGCGCCAGCAGCCAAGAGTTGGGGGGGACCCAGTACTTC
CASSQELGGTQYF
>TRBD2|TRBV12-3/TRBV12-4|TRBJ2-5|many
TGTGCCAGCAGTTTGGGGAGTACAGCGGGGGTACGAGAGACCCAGTACTTC
CASSLGSTAGVRETQYF
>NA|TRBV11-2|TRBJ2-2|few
TGTGCCAGCAGCTCGCGCGGGTGGGACCTAGAAGCGAACACCGGGGAGCTGTTTTTT
CASSSRGWDLEANTGELFF
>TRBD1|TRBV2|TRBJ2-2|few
TGTGCCAGCAGTAGACAGGGTGCCGGGGAGCTGTTTTTT
CASSRQGAGELFF
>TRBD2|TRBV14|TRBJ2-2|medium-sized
TGTGCCAGCAGCCAAACGCGGGGGGGCCTGAGTAGGACCGGGGAGCTGTTTTTT
CASSQTRGGLSRTGELFF
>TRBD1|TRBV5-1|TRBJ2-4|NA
TGCGCCAGCAGCTTGGCCAGGGGGAGAGCCAAAAACATTCAGTACTTC
CASSLARGRAKNIQYF
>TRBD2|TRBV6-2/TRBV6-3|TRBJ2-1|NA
TGTGCCAGCAGCACCACGACTAGCACCTACTACAATGAGCAGTTCTTC
CASSTTTSTYYNEQFF
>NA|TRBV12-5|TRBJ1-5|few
TGTGCTAGTGGTTTGGAGGGAGAACAGCCCCAGCATTTT
CASGLEGEQPQHF
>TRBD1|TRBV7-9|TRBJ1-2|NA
TGTGCCAGTCCGCCACCCGGGACAGAGACCTATGGCTACACCTTC
CASPPPGTETYGYTF
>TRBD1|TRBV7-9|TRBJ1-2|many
TGTGCCAGCAGCACCAGGACAGGGACTAACTATGGCTACACCTTC
CASSTRTGTNYGYTF
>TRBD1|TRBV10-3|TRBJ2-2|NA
TGTGCCACCAGGACAGGGGGCGCGAAGGACACCGGGGAGCTGTTTTTT
CATRTGGAKDTGELFF
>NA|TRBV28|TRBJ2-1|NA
TGTGCCAGCAGTTCGGGGCAGAGCAATGAGCAGTTCTTC
CASSSGQSNEQFF
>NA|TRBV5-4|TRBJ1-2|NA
TGTGCCAGCAGCCTTTCTGGGGAGGGTGACTATGGCTACACCTTC
CASSLSGEGDYGYTF
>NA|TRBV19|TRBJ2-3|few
TGTGCCAGTAGTCACTACGGTGCGGCAGATACGCAGTATTTT
CASSHYGAADTQYF
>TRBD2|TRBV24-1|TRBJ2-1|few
TGTGCCACCAGTGAAGCCGGGACTACCATCAGTGAGCAGTTCTTC
CATSEAGTTISEQFF
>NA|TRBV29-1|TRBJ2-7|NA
TGCAGCGTTGAAGGGGTAGAGGATTACGAGCAGTACTTC
CSVEGVEDYEQYF
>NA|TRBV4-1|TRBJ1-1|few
TGCGCCAGCAGCCAGGGCAGGGGAGGGAGGAACACTGAAGCTTTCTTT
CASSQGRGGRNTEAFF
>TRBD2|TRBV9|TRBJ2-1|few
TGTGCCAGCAGCGTAGTAGGGACTAGCGGTCCCCTTCACAATGAGCAGTTCTTC
CASSVVGTSGPLHNEQFF
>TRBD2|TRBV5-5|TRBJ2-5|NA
TGTGCCAGCAGCTTGGAGGGTAGCGGGGGGAGCCAAGAGACCCAGTACTTC
CASSLEGSGGSQETQYF
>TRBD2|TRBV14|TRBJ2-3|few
TGTGCCAGCAGCCAAGAGGGGCGGGGACTACCAAGCACAGATACGCAGTATTTT
CASSQEGRGLPSTDTQYF
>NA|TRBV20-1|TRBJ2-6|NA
TGCAGTGCTAGCCGAGACAGCCTCTCTGGGGCCAACGTCCTGACTTTC
CSASRDSLSGANVLTF
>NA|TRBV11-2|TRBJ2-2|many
TGTGCCAGCAGCTTAGAGGTTTTCGGGGAGCTGTTTTTT
CASSLEVFGELFF
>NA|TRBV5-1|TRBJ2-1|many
TGCGCCAGCAGCCAGGGCCGCTACAATGAGCAGTTCTTC
CASSQGRYNEQFF
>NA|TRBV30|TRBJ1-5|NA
TGTGCCTGGAGTATGGGGGGGGCCGGCAATCAGCCCCAGCATTTT
CAWSMGGAGNQPQHF
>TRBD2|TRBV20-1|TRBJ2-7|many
TGCAGTGCTAGACCAGCGGGGCGCTCCTACGAGCAGTACTTC
CSARPAGRSYEQYF
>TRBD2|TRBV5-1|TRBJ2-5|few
TGCGCCAGCAGCGGGACTAGCGGGGGGATCCAAGAGACCCAGTACTTC
CASSGTSGGIQETQYF
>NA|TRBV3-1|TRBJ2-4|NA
TGTGCCAGCAGCCAAATGGCCCTGGGAGGCAAAAACATTCAGTACTTC
CASSQMALGGKNIQYF
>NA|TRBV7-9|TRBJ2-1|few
TGTGCCAGCAGCTTAAGAATTGGGGCCGGGTCGGGCAATGAGCAGTTCTTC
CASSLRIGAGSGNEQFF
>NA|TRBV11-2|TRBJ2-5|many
TGTGCCAGCAGCACAAGACCCGGGCAAGAGACCCAGTACTTC
CASSTRPGQETQYF
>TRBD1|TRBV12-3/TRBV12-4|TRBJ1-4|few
TGTGCCAGCAGCCCACAGGGGGTTGGGGAAAAACTGTTTTTT
CASSPQGVGEKLFF
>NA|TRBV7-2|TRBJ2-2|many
TGTGCCAGCAGCTTAAGTCTAGGGAACACCGGGGAGCTGTTTTTT
CASSLSLGNTGELFF
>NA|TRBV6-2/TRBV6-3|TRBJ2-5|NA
TGTGCCAGCAGTTACGGGTTAGGGTACCAAGAGACCCAGTACTTC
CASSYGLGYQETQYF
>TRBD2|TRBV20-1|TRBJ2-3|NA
TGCAGTGCCCCTCTTCCGGGGGGGGCCGAAGGTACGCAGTATTTT
CSAPLPGGAEGTQYF
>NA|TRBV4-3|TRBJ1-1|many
TGCGCCAGCAGCCTGGGACATCCGAACACTGAAGCTTTCTTT
CASSLGHPNTEAFF
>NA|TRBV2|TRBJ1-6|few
TGTGCCAGCAACTCTGGGACGGCGTATAATTCACCCCTCCACTTT
CASNSGTAYNSPLHF
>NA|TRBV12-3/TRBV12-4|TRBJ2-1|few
TGTGCCAGCAGTTTAAGGGAACTGGGTGAGCAGTTCTTC
CASSLRELGEQFF
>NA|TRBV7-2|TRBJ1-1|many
TGTGCCAGCAGTTTTCAGGGCAAGGGGACTGAAGCTTTCTTT
CASSFQGKGTEAFF
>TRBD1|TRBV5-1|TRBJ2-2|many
TGCGCCAGCAGCCCTCGGACAGGGAACACCGGGGAGCTGTTTTTT
CASSPRTGNTGELFF
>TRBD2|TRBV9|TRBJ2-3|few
TGTGCCAGCAGCGTAGCCCCCGGGGGGGACCGTGGTACGCAGTATTTT
CASSVAPGGDRGTQYF
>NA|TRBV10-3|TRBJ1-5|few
TGTGCCACCAGACAGAACAATCAGCCCCAGCATTTT
CATRQNNQPQHF
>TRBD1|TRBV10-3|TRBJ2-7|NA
TGTGCCATGGGGACAGGGCCCTACGAGCAGTACTTC
CAMGTGPYEQYF
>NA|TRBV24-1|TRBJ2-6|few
TGTGCCACCAGTGAGGGGGGGCCTGGGGCCAACGTCCTGACTTTC
CATSEGGPGANVLTF
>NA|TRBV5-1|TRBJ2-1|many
TGCGCCAGCAGCCAGTACAGGTCGAACTCCTACAATGAGCAGTTCTTC
CASSQYRSNSYNEQFF
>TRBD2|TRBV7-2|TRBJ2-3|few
TGTGCCAGCAGCCGACTAGCGGGGGCCGGGGATACGCAGTATTTT
CASSRLAGAGDTQYF
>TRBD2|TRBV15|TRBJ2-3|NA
TGTGCCACCCGAAGGCGGTCCCCCCGGGGGGTCGGCGATACGCAGTATTTT
CATRRRSPRGVGDTQYF
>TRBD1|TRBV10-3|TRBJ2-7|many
TGTGCCACCGCCGGGACAGGGGATCACGAGCAGTACTTC
CATAGTGDHEQYF
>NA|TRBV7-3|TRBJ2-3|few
TGTGCCAGCAGCCTCGGACTGGAAGAAAGAACGCAGTATTTT
CASSLGLEERTQYF
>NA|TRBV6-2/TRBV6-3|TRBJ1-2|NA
TGTGCCAGCGGCAGGGATGGCTACACCTTC
CASGRDGYTF
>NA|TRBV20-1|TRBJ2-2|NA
TGCAGTGCTAGACACGGGGGTGCTGAGAGCGGGGAGCTGTTTTTT
CSARHGGAESGELFF
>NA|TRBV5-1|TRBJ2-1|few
TGCGCCAGCAGCTCCGACAGTAATGAGCAGTTCTTC
CASSSDSNEQFF
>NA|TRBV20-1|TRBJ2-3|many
TGCAGTGCCACAAACACAGATACGCAGTATTTT
CSATNTDTQYF